This T cell receptor beta chain was sequenced during a study of OX40 agonist ivuxolimab in advanced cancers. Study context: An agonistic human IgG2 monoclonal antibody against OX40 (CD134) was given.

Assay: immunoSEQ multiplex PCR; the TCRdb copy retains only in-frame clones and omits some. The table includes roughly 70,000 clones, about 85% detected once. The CDR3 is 14 amino acids. The V and J ends lost 1 base and 0 bases respectively, with 6 bases between them. Germline CDR1 and CDR2: KGHSH and LQKENI. The sequence was obtained from an adult with an advanced solid tumor such as melanoma, head and neck, liver or kidney cancer. This specimen was CD4+ or CD8+ T cells sorted from blood, taken in a trial of the OX40 agonist ivuxolimab. V and J are TRBV18 and TRBJ1-2; D might be TRBD1 (6 bases). The CDR3 spells CASSPQGANYGYTF. CDR3 bases: TGTGCCAGCTCACCACAGGGGGCTAACTATGGCTACACCTTC.